This TCR beta chain was identified in a study of yellow fever vaccine responses in identical twins. A single record per CDR3 protein comes from TCRdb applying MiXCR to the RT-PCR reads. The data hold several thousand distinct CDR3 sequences, with 84% observed a single time. There are 16 residues in the CDR3. Germline CDR1 reads SGHAT; CDR2 reads FQDESV (reference sequence). V was cut by 3 bases and J by 0 bases, with 12 bases left in between. The rearrangement joins TRBV11-1 to TRBJ2-1, with a tentative D call TRBD2 (6 bases). This receptor was identified in a woman aged 18-35 years who received the yellow fever vaccine. The sample in question was T cells from blood (PBMCs), unsorted or a sorted subset (not recorded which), obtained before or after yellow fever vaccination (not recorded which). The CDR3 bases are TGTGCCAGCAGCTTTTCTGCGGGAACCTCCTACAATGAGCAGTTCTTC. Translated, it gives CASSFSAGTSYNEQFF.